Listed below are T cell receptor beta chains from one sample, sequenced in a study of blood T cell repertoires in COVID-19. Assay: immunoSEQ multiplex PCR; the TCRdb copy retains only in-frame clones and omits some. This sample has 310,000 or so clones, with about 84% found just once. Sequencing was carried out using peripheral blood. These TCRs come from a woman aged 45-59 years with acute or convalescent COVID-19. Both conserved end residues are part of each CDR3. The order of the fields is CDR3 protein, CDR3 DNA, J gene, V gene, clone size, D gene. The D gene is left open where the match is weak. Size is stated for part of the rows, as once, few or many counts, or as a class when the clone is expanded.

CDR3aa: CASRHAGEGNQPQHF
CDR3nt: TGTGCCAGTAGGCACGCGGGGGAGGGCAATCAGCCCCAGCATTTT
j_gene: TRBJ1-5
v_gene: TRBV19
abundance: -
d_gene: -

CDR3aa: CASSAEDSGANVLTF
CDR3nt: TGTGCCAGCAGTGCCGAGGATTCTGGGGCCAACGTCCTGACTTTC
j_gene: TRBJ2-6
v_gene: TRBV2
abundance: once
d_gene: -

CDR3aa: CASSLGGGLAVSYNEQFF
CDR3nt: TGCGCCAGCAGCTTGGGAGGGGGACTAGCGGTCTCCTACAATGAGCAGTTCTTC
j_gene: TRBJ2-1
v_gene: TRBV5-1
abundance: -
d_gene: TRBD2

CDR3aa: CASSQTGTGDQPQHF
CDR3nt: TGTGCCAGCTCACAAACCGGGACAGGGGATCAGCCCCAGCATTTT
j_gene: TRBJ1-5
v_gene: TRBV18
abundance: -
d_gene: TRBD1

CDR3aa: CASSLSHAGGDAKNIQYF
CDR3nt: TGTGCCAGCAGTTTATCCCATGCAGGGGGCGATGCCAAAAACATTCAGTACTTC
j_gene: TRBJ2-4
v_gene: TRBV28
abundance: -
d_gene: TRBD1

CDR3aa: CATSRGTGWWNSPLHF
CDR3nt: TGTGCCACCAGCAGGGGAACAGGGTGGTGGAATTCACCCCTCCACTTT
j_gene: TRBJ1-6
v_gene: TRBV15
abundance: -
d_gene: -

CDR3aa: CASGIAGAGNEQFF
CDR3nt: TGCGCCAGCGGCATAGCGGGAGCGGGGAATGAGCAGTTCTTC
j_gene: TRBJ2-1
v_gene: TRBV5-1
abundance: -
d_gene: TRBD2

CDR3aa: CSADTTYEQYF
CDR3nt: TGCAGTGCTGACACCACCTACGAGCAGTACTTC
j_gene: TRBJ2-7
v_gene: TRBV20-1
abundance: -
d_gene: -

CDR3aa: CASSYGLVQETQYF
CDR3nt: TGTGCCAGCAGCTATGGGCTGGTCCAAGAGACCCAGTACTTC
j_gene: TRBJ2-5
v_gene: TRBV5-6
abundance: -
d_gene: -

CDR3aa: CASSLENNLDRRAFF
CDR3nt: TGCGCCAGCAGCTTGGAAAATAATCTGGACAGACGAGCTTTCTTT
j_gene: TRBJ1-1
v_gene: TRBV5-1
abundance: -
d_gene: -

CDR3aa: CSVSTENTEAFF
CDR3nt: TGCAGCGTTAGTACAGAGAACACTGAAGCTTTCTTT
j_gene: TRBJ1-1
v_gene: TRBV29-1
abundance: -
d_gene: -

CDR3aa: CASSFLRVLTDTQYF
CDR3nt: TGTGCCAGCAGCTTCCTCAGGGTGCTCACAGATACGCAGTATTTT
j_gene: TRBJ2-3
v_gene: TRBV11-2
abundance: once
d_gene: -

CDR3aa: CASSTGGGSGNTIYF
CDR3nt: TGTGCCAGCAGCACGGGAGGGGGATCTGGAAACACCATATATTTT
j_gene: TRBJ1-3
v_gene: TRBV9
abundance: -
d_gene: -

CDR3aa: CASVRAGSSGSPYEQYF
CDR3nt: TGTGCCAGCGTTCGGGCGGGTTCTAGCGGATCCCCCTACGAGCAGTACTTC
j_gene: TRBJ2-7
v_gene: TRBV18
abundance: -
d_gene: TRBD2

CDR3aa: CATSDSGQGDFVDTQYF
CDR3nt: TGTGCCACCAGTGATTCGGGACAGGGAGATTTTGTAGATACGCAGTATTTT
j_gene: TRBJ2-3
v_gene: TRBV24-1
abundance: few
d_gene: TRBD1

CDR3aa: CATTTSGRSNEQFF
CDR3nt: TGTGCCACCACTACTAGCGGGAGAAGTAATGAGCAGTTCTTC
j_gene: TRBJ2-1
v_gene: TRBV2
abundance: -
d_gene: TRBD2

CDR3aa: CASSVTGLAGVHEQFF
CDR3nt: TGTGCCAGCAGCGTAACGGGACTAGCGGGAGTCCATGAGCAGTTCTTC
j_gene: TRBJ2-1
v_gene: TRBV9
abundance: -
d_gene: TRBD2

CDR3aa: CASSVEASGAGEQFF
CDR3nt: TGTGCCAGCAGCGTAGAGGCTAGCGGGGCGGGTGAGCAGTTCTTC
j_gene: TRBJ2-1
v_gene: TRBV9
abundance: -
d_gene: TRBD2

CDR3aa: CASSHGTGAGRGGYTF
CDR3nt: TGTGCCAGCAGCCATGGGACAGGGGCGGGGAGGGGTGGCTACACCTTC
j_gene: TRBJ1-2
v_gene: TRBV7-3
abundance: once
d_gene: TRBD1

CDR3aa: CASSLGHLYGYTF
CDR3nt: TGTGCCAGCAGCTTGGGACACCTCTATGGCTACACCTTC
j_gene: TRBJ1-2
v_gene: TRBV6-5
abundance: -
d_gene: -

CDR3aa: CAISGSGGVWNEQFF
CDR3nt: TGTGCCATCAGTGGTTCAGGGGGCGTATGGAATGAGCAGTTCTTC
j_gene: TRBJ2-1
v_gene: TRBV10-3
abundance: once
d_gene: TRBD1

CDR3aa: CAWSGTVSDAEAFF
CDR3nt: TGTGCCTGGAGCGGGACAGTCTCGGATGCTGAAGCTTTCTTT
j_gene: TRBJ1-1
v_gene: TRBV30
abundance: -
d_gene: TRBD1

CDR3aa: CAGGEWAMLAGAEQYF
CDR3nt: TGTGCCGGTGGTGAGTGGGCAATGCTAGCGGGAGCCGAGCAGTACTTC
j_gene: TRBJ2-7
v_gene: TRBV2
abundance: few
d_gene: TRBD2

CDR3aa: CASSQLPGSYEQYF
CDR3nt: TGTGCCAGCAGCCAATTACCAGGGTCCTACGAGCAGTACTTC
j_gene: TRBJ2-7
v_gene: TRBV3-1/TRBV3-2
abundance: -
d_gene: -

CDR3aa: CASSVDLSGRAFLVEQFF
CDR3nt: TGTGCCAGCAGCGTAGATCTTAGCGGGAGGGCCTTTCTCGTTGAGCAGTTCTTC
j_gene: TRBJ2-1
v_gene: TRBV9
abundance: -
d_gene: TRBD2

CDR3aa: CASTQGRGYNEQFF
CDR3nt: TGTGCCAGCACGCAAGGACGGGGATACAATGAGCAGTTCTTC
j_gene: TRBJ2-1
v_gene: TRBV27
abundance: -
d_gene: -

CDR3aa: CAEQGQPNEKLFF
CDR3nt: TGTGCCGAACAGGGACAGCCTAATGAAAAACTGTTTTTT
j_gene: TRBJ1-4
v_gene: TRBV28
abundance: -
d_gene: TRBD1

CDR3aa: CASSLGGRGPYEQYF
CDR3nt: TGTGCCAGCAGCTTGGGGGGGCGCGGGCCCTACGAGCAGTACTTC
j_gene: TRBJ2-7
v_gene: TRBV5-6
abundance: -
d_gene: -

CDR3aa: CASTRLVLGTDTQYF
CDR3nt: TGTGCCAGCACCCGCTTGGTGCTAGGCACAGATACGCAGTATTTT
j_gene: TRBJ2-3
v_gene: TRBV6-5
abundance: -
d_gene: -

CDR3aa: CASSYGTGGIYNEQFF
CDR3nt: TGTGCCAGTAGTTACGGGACAGGGGGTATCTACAATGAGCAGTTCTTC
j_gene: TRBJ2-1
v_gene: TRBV19
abundance: -
d_gene: TRBD1

CDR3aa: CASSPGGARQPQHF
CDR3nt: TGTGCCAGCAGCCCAGGGGGCGCCAGGCAGCCCCAGCATTTT
j_gene: TRBJ1-5
v_gene: TRBV28
abundance: -
d_gene: TRBD1

CDR3aa: CASSIGTFPPPGYTF
CDR3nt: TGTGCCAGTAGTATAGGGACATTCCCCCCGCCTGGCTACACCTTC
j_gene: TRBJ1-2
v_gene: TRBV19
abundance: once
d_gene: -